Below, 22 T cell receptor beta chains from the same sample are listed, as sequenced in a study of T cell changes during pregnancy in multiple sclerosis. Generated by immunoSEQ multiplex PCR, the TCRdb table keeps only in-frame clones and is missing some. The sample contains more than 25,000 clones, 91% of which appear only once. The specimen comprised CD8+ T cells from peripheral blood mononuclear cells, sampled in the second trimester of pregnancy. The receptors come from a female donor in good health, enrolled as a control in a pregnancy study.

The chain couples TRBV30 to TRBJ2-7; perhaps TRBD2 as D (5 bases). V gave up 2 bases and J gave up 2 bases, with 16 bases separating them. Germline loops: CDR1 GTSNPN, CDR2 SVGIG (reference sequence). The CDR3 consists of 15 residues. This CDR3 reads CAWSSLRESAYEQYF. DNA for the CDR3: TGTGCCTGGAGTTCGTTGAGGGAATCGGCCTACGAGCAGTACTTC.

The genes are TRBV6-5 and TRBJ2-2, with 10 positions matching TRBD1. Unmatched junction bases numbered 4, after V lost 6 bases and J lost 3 bases. CDR1 and CDR2 from the germline V gene are MNHEY and SVGAGI. The CDR3 covers 15 residues. DNA of the CDR3: TGTGCCAGCAGCCGGGGGACAGGGGACACCGGGGAGCTGTTTTTT. Amino acid sequence: CASSRGTGDTGELFF.

The rearrangement joins TRBV4-2 to TRBJ2-1; D is possibly TRBD2 (5 bases). CDR3 length equals 17 residues. Germline V gene sequence: CDR1 LGHNA, CDR2 YNFKEQ. Trimming pared 0 bases from V and 4 bases from J, leaving 16 bases between. CDR3 DNA sequence: TGTGCCAGCAGCCAAGACGCGTCTAGCCATAATTACAATGAGCAGTTCTTC. Translated, it gives CASSQDASSHNYNEQFF.

The chain joins TRBV7-9 to TRBJ1-2; 7 bases are a match to TRBD1. Germline V gene data show CDR1 as SEHNR and CDR2 as FQNEAQ (reference sequence). The CDR3 length is 14 residues. With V trimmed by 11 bases and J by 2 bases, 11 bases remained unmatched. This CDR3 is CAARGTGENYGYTF. DNA of the CDR3: TGTGCCGCTAGGGGCACAGGGGAAAACTATGGCTACACCTTC. The entire variable domain, with the rest obtained from reference TRBV7-9 and TRBJ1-2, is as follows: DTGVSQNPRHKITKRGQNVTFRCDPISEHNRLYWYRQTLGQGPEFLTYFQNEAQLEKSRLLSDRFSAERPKGSFSTLEIQRTEQGDSAMYLCAARGTGENYGYTFGSGTRLTVV.

CDR3: CAWSNVYRDPVHPMYGYTF. CDR3 coding DNA: TGTGCCTGGAGTAACGTGTACAGGGACCCCGTGCATCCTATGTACGGCTACACCTTC. The rearrangement uses TRBV30 and TRBJ1-2, with D maybe TRBD1 (6 bases). Germline values: CDR1 GTSNPN, CDR2 SVGIG (reference sequence). CDR3 length equals 19 residues. V dropped 2 bases and J dropped 8 bases, with 33 bases sitting between them.

V and J are TRBV19 and TRBJ1-2; no clear D. The CDR3 is made up of 13 amino acids. Between the trimmed V and J ends, which lost 4 bases and 8 bases, there was a span of 14 bases. CDR1 and CDR2 (germline): LNHDA, SQIVND (reference sequence). CDR3 sequence reads: CASSTGQVKGYTF. The CDR3 nucleotides read TGTGCCAGTAGTACTGGGCAGGTCAAGGGCTACACCTTC.

V gene TRBV7-8 combines with J gene TRBJ1-1, with TRBD1 matching over 7 bases. Germline V gene data show CDR1 as SGHVS and CDR2 as FQNEAQ. V lost 1 base to trimming and J lost 7 bases; unmatched junction nucleotides: 9. The CDR3 extends over 15 amino acids. The DNA of the CDR3 is TGTGCCAGCAGCTTAGTTTTTGAGGGGGCGTATGAAGCTTTCTTT. Translated: CASSLVFEGAYEAFF.

The chain employs TRBV9 and TRBJ2-1, with TRBD2 matching 8 bases. Looked up from germline, CDR1 is SGDLS and CDR2 is YYNGEE. The CDR3 is made up of 13 amino acids. V trimming: 4 bases; J trimming: 5 bases; junction bases outside the gene matches: 2. The CDR3 sequence is CASSTAGDNEQFF. Here the CDR3 DNA reads TGTGCCAGCAGCACAGCGGGGGACAATGAGCAGTTCTTC.

The chain joins TRBV7-8 to TRBJ1-1; 9 bases are shared with TRBD1. Germline loops: CDR1 SGHVS, CDR2 FQNEAQ. This CDR3 contains 17 residues. The trim removed 5 bases at V and 0 bases at J, leaving 10 bases unmatched. Here the CDR3 reads CASSLSTGGPMNTEAFF. The CDR3 DNA sequence: TGTGCCAGCAGCCTATCTACAGGGGGCCCCATGAACACTGAAGCTTTCTTT.

The chain employs TRBV29-1 and TRBJ2-1; a weak D match, TRBD2 (6 bases). Germline lookup yields CDR1 SQVTM and CDR2 ANQGSEA. The CDR3 length is 14 residues. V was shortened by 5 bases and J by 6 bases, with 17 bases between the two germline ends. CDR3 sequence reads: CSVLEAGAGNEQFF. CDR3 in DNA: TGCAGCGTTCTCGAAGCGGGCGCCGGCAATGAGCAGTTCTTC.

The count of this clone is one. V usage is TRBV7-9 and J usage is TRBJ2-7, with a possible D match to TRBD1 (5 bases). The CDR3 length is 14 residues. In germline, CDR1 is SEHNR, CDR2 FQNEAQ (reference sequence). The V gene lost 6 bases and the J gene lost 3 bases, with 15 bases spanning the gap. The CDR3 here is CASSDPGIFYEQYF. As DNA, the CDR3 is TGTGCCAGCAGTGACCCAGGGATTTTCTACGAGCAGTACTTC.

This chain connects TRBV5-6 to TRBJ1-6; 9 nucleotides match TRBD1. After removal of 1 base from V and 9 bases from J, the junction contained 14 bases not matched to a gene. The germline V gene encodes CDR1 SGHDT and CDR2 YYEEEE. The CDR3 loop spans 18 amino acids. The CDR3 DNA follows: TGTGCCAGCAGCTTGATGAGTGCGGAAGGACAGGGGATTTCACCCCTCCACTTT. Its protein product is CASSLMSAEGQGISPLHF.

The V call is TRBV7-2, the J call TRBJ2-7; TRBD1 aligns across 7 bases. With V trimmed by 5 bases and J by 0 bases, 10 bases remained unmatched. Germline V CDR1 and CDR2: SGHTA, FQGNSA. The CDR3 extends over 16 amino acids. CDR3 coding DNA: TGTGCCAGCAGCCACATGGGACAGAGGAGCTCCTACGAGCAGTACTTC. It encodes CASSHMGQRSSYEQYF.

This rearrangement joins TRBV5-6 to TRBJ1-6, with D hard to call. The CDR3 contains 16 residues. Trimming pared 1 base from V and 9 bases from J, leaving 17 bases between. Per the germline V gene, CDR1 is SGHDT and CDR2 is YYEEEE. In DNA, the CDR3 is TGTGCCAGCAGCTTGAAGTTCGGGTATACGAGTTCACCCCTCCACTTT. It specifies CASSLKFGYTSSPLHF. The full variable domain, its missing parts supplied by reference TRBV5-6 and TRBJ1-6, is DAGVTQSPTHLIKTRGQQVTLRCSPKSGHDTVSWYQQALGQGPQFIFQYYEEEERQRGNFPDRFSGHQFPNYSSELNVNALLLGDSALYLCASSLKFGYTSSPLHFGNGTRLTVT.

J is TRBJ2-7 and V is TRBV4-3, with D possibly TRBD2 on 5 matching bases. Germline V gives CDR1 LGHNA, CDR2 YSLEER. The V end was cut by 0 bases, the J end by 3 bases, with 9 bases between. This CDR3 contains 14 residues. CDR3 amino acids: CASSQDEGGYEQYF. The CDR3 coding sequence is TGCGCCAGCAGCCAAGATGAGGGTGGCTACGAGCAGTACTTC.

In its sample, this clone was seen once. The rearrangement joins TRBV5-1 to TRBJ2-2; 12 nucleotides line up with TRBD1. In germline, CDR1 is SGHRS, CDR2 YFSETQ. This CDR3 has 15 amino acids. The trim removed 3 bases at V and 8 bases at J, leaving 5 bases unmatched. CDR3 in DNA: TGCGCCAGCAGCTCGGGACAGGGGGCAACAGGGGAGCTGTTTTTT. This sequence encodes CASSSGQGATGELFF.

In its sample, this clone was seen once. The genes are TRBV7-9 and TRBJ2-2; D is uncertain. Trimming took 1 base from V and 7 from J, leaving 13 bases between them. The CDR3 extends over 15 amino acids. Germline-derived CDR1 and CDR2 are SEHNR and FQNEAQ (reference sequence). The CDR3 DNA reads TGTGCCAGCAGCTTAGTCAGGTCGCCCGACGGGGAGCTGTTTTTT. Its protein product is CASSLVRSPDGELFF.

The rearrangement links TRBV7-3 to TRBJ2-7, with TRBD1 matching over 7 bases. From germline, CDR1 is SGHTA and CDR2 FQGTGA. The CDR3 is 15 residues long. The V and J ends lost 0 bases and 3 bases, in that order; junction bases with no gene match: 5. DNA for the CDR3: TGTGCCAGCAGCTTAACTGGGACAGCGAGCTACGAGCAGTACTTC. This codes for CASSLTGTASYEQYF.

This clone was found once. The chain recombines TRBV19 with TRBJ1-1, with 7 bases matching TRBD1. Trimming at V came to 5 bases and at J to 2 bases, leaving 8 bases not matched to a gene. In germline, CDR1 is LNHDA, CDR2 SQIVND (reference sequence). The CDR3 contains 15 residues. The CDR3 nucleotides read TGTGCCAGTAGTCCGCGGGACAGCATTAACACTGAAGCTTTCTTT. Its protein product is CASSPRDSINTEAFF.

The chain couples TRBV27 to TRBJ2-7; D is possibly TRBD1 (6 bases). Between the trimmed V and J ends, which lost 2 bases and 5 bases, there was a span of 19 bases. Germline V gives CDR1 MNHEY, CDR2 SMNVEV (reference sequence). This CDR3 comprises 16 residues. CDR3 region: CASSLVPGARGNEQYF. The CDR3 DNA reads as TGTGCCAGCAGTTTAGTCCCCGGGGCGAGGGGGAACGAGCAGTACTTC.

This chain joins TRBV4-3 and TRBJ1-1; D is ambiguous. Trimming shortened V by 3 bases and J by 0 bases, and 11 bases separated the two germline ends. The CDR3 totals 15 residues. CDR1 and CDR2 (germline): LGHNA, YSLEER. CDR3 DNA: TGCGCCAGCAGCCAGGACCGAGGGTTGAACACTGAAGCTTTCTTT. Its protein product is CASSQDRGLNTEAFF.

This rearrangement joins TRBV25-1 to TRBJ1-1, with a possible D match to TRBD1 (5 bases). Germline lookup yields CDR1 MGHDK and CDR2 SYGVNS. V dropped 4 bases and J dropped 1 base, with 7 bases sitting between them. The CDR3 has 13 amino acids. The CDR3 DNA follows: TGTGCCAGCAGTGTTGGACAGAACACTGAAGCTTTCTTT. Protein sequence: CASSVGQNTEAFF.